A single sample gave rise to the 5 T cell receptor beta chains below, sequenced in a study of technical replicates of blood from a handful of donors. The protocol was immunoSEQ multiplex PCR, while the TCRdb copy is restricted to in-frame clones and leaves out a portion. This table has tens of thousands of clones, over 90% appearing once. The sample taken for sequencing was PBMCs. Receptors were obtained from a human donor in good health. Some clones in this sample may be carry-over from other donors' samples.

V is TRBV5-1 and J is TRBJ2-2; D perhaps matches TRBD1 (6 bases). The CDR3 has 15 residues. V was cut by 2 bases and J by 4 bases, with 12 bases left in between. Germline V gene data show CDR1 as SGHRS and CDR2 as YFSETQ. The CDR3 spells CASSLRTDLTGELFF. CDR3 nucleotide sequence: TGCGCCAGCAGCTTAAGGACAGACCTCACCGGGGAGCTGTTTTTT. The full variable domain, rest sourced from reference TRBV5-1 and TRBJ2-2, is KAGVTQTPRYLIKTRGQQVTLSCSPISGHRSVSWYQQTPGQGLQFLFEYFSETQRNKGNFPGRFSGRQFSNSRSEMNVSTLELGDSALYLCASSLRTDLTGELFFGEGSRLTVL.

This rearrangement joins TRBV4-3 to TRBJ1-1; no firm D call. V lost 1 base and J lost 2, with 8 bases in between. CDR3 length: 14 amino acids. The V gene's germline CDR1 is LGHNA and CDR2 YSLEER. CDR3 residues: CASSQGGGNTEAFF. CDR3 DNA sequence: TGCGCCAGCAGCCAAGGGGGAGGAAACACTGAAGCTTTCTTT.

This chain links TRBV4-3 with TRBJ1-5; possibly TRBD1 for D (6 bases). Trimming removed 0 bases from V and 5 bases from J, with 11 bases in between. This CDR3 has 15 residues. Germline V gene lookup returns CDR1 LGHNA and CDR2 YSLEER. CDR3 DNA sequence: TGCGCCAGCAGCCAAGATCGAGGGGGACATCAGCCCCAGCATTTT. Amino acids: CASSQDRGGHQPQHF.

This clone was observed a few times. V is TRBV10-3 and J is TRBJ2-5; 8 bases map to TRBD2. V shed 10 bases, J shed 3 bases, and the junction held 7 bases outside the gene matches. Germline-derived CDR1 and CDR2 are ENHRY and SYGVKD. CDR3 length: 13 residues. The CDR3 sequence: CATRGGWEETQYF. The CDR3, as DNA: TGTGCCACTCGGGGGGGGTGGGAAGAGACCCAGTACTTC.

This chain connects TRBV7-8 to TRBJ2-5; tentatively, D is TRBD2 (7 bases). Between the trimmed V and J ends, which lost 1 base and 5 bases, there was a span of 14 bases. There are 15 residues in the CDR3. Looked up from germline, CDR1 is SGHVS and CDR2 is FQNEAQ. The CDR3 here is CASSLVGGGQETQYF. The CDR3 bases are TGTGCCAGCAGCTTAGTTGGGGGGGGCCAGGAGACCCAGTACTTC. Together with reference TRBV7-8 and TRBJ2-5, the CDR3 gives the full variable domain: GAGVSQSPRYKVAKRGQDVALRCDPISGHVSLFWYQQALGQGPEFLTYFQNEAQLDKSGLPSDRFFAERPEGSVSTLKIQRTQQEDSAVYLCASSLVGGGQETQYFGPGTRLLVL.